These 18 T cell receptor beta chains came from one sample sequenced in a study of T cell responses to AZD1222 COVID-19 vaccine. Sequencing was performed with immunoSEQ multiplex PCR; in TCRdb, only in-frame clones are kept and a portion is missing. The data show 150,000 or so clones, roughly 90% seen once. Sequencing used peripheral blood, obtained on day 0 of AZD1222 vaccination. Receptors were obtained from an adult in good health.

The chain links TRBV29-1 to TRBJ2-5, with 9 bases aligning to TRBD2. The junction had 4 bases not matched to a gene; V was cut back by 6 bases and J by 2 bases. CDR3 length: 13 amino acids. Germline assignment: CDR1 SQVTM and CDR2 ANQGSEA. The CDR3 is CSVLGLAQETQYF. DNA for the CDR3: TGCAGCGTCCTCGGACTAGCGCAAGAGACCCAGTACTTC.

This sequence joins TRBV5-4 and TRBJ2-1; tentatively, D is TRBD1 (6 bases). The CDR3 runs to 15 residues. V lost 2 bases and J lost 7, with 16 bases in between. Germline V gives CDR1 SGHNT, CDR2 YYREEE (reference sequence). The DNA for the CDR3 is TGTGCCAGCAGCTTCAACCGGGACATCCTTAATGAGCAGTTCTTC. Translation: CASSFNRDILNEQFF.

This rearrangement joins TRBV6-2 or TRBV6-3 to TRBJ2-2; maybe TRBD2 (5 bases). The ends were cut back, 2 bases at V and 0 bases at J, with 10 bases in the middle. CDR1 is MNHEY and CDR2 is SVGEGT in the germline V gene. The CDR3 has 16 residues. CDR3 sequence: CASSYGRLSNTGELFF. The CDR3 coding sequence is TGTGCCAGCAGTTACGGGAGACTTTCGAACACCGGGGAGCTGTTTTTT.

This rearrangement joins TRBV6-5 to TRBJ1-2, with D possibly matching TRBD1 (6 bases). Germline V gene data show CDR1 as MNHEY and CDR2 as SVGAGI. V was cut by 7 bases and J by 8 bases, with 20 bases left in between. The CDR3 is made up of 14 amino acids. The CDR3 nucleotides are TGTGCCAGCAAGGACAGAATCTCCCTATTGGGCTACACCTTC. Translating it yields CASKDRISLLGYTF.

The rearrangement links TRBV18 to TRBJ2-7, with D tentatively TRBD1 or TRBD2 (5 bases each). Germline CDR1 is KGHSH and CDR2 is LQKENI. The CDR3 extends over 13 amino acids. The ends were cut back, 6 bases at V and 3 bases at J, with 12 bases in the middle. CDR3 protein: CASSGGHLYEQYF. Written as DNA, the CDR3 is TGTGCCAGCTCCGGAGGACACCTCTACGAGCAGTACTTC.

This clone was counted between two and nine times. This chain joins TRBV7-9 and TRBJ1-1; D is unresolved. The CDR3 extends over 13 amino acids. Germline CDR1 and CDR2: SEHNR and FQNEAQ (reference sequence). Trimming stripped 3 bases from V and 3 bases from J, with 8 bases between. Here the CDR3 reads CASSFNLYTEAFF. CDR3 nucleotide sequence: TGTGCCAGCAGCTTTAACTTGTACACTGAAGCTTTCTTT. Variable domain in full (rest from reference TRBV7-9 and TRBJ1-1): DTGVSQNPRHKITKRGQNVTFRCDPISEHNRLYWYRQTLGQGPEFLTYFQNEAQLEKSRLLSDRFSAERPKGSFSTLEIQRTEQGDSAMYLCASSFNLYTEAFFGQGTRLTVV.

The rearrangement joins TRBV7-3 to TRBJ1-1; weak D call: TRBD1 (5 bases). The germline V gene encodes CDR1 SGHTA and CDR2 FQGTGA. The CDR3 sequence is 17 residues long. V dropped 0 bases and J dropped 0 bases, with 14 bases sitting between them. The CDR3 loop reads CASSLTAPGRLNTEAFF. As DNA, the CDR3 is TGTGCCAGCAGCTTAACCGCCCCGGGACGGTTGAACACTGAAGCTTTCTTT.

The V call is TRBV19, the J call TRBJ1-1; maybe TRBD1 (5 bases). V gave up 9 bases and J gave up 1 base, with 15 bases separating them. The germline gives CDR1 LNHDA, CDR2 SQIVND (reference sequence). The CDR3 loop spans 14 amino acids. CDR3 in DNA: TGTGCCAGCACACAGGTGGGGGGGAACACTGAAGCTTTCTTT. Its translation is CASTQVGGNTEAFF.

The chain combines TRBV12-5 with TRBJ2-3; 7 positions match TRBD1. The CDR3 is 16 amino acids. Losses at the gene ends were 1 base for V and 0 bases for J; bases not matched to a gene: 4. CDR1 is LGHNT and CDR2 is FRNRAP in the germline V gene. CDR3 loop: CASGLGQGSSTDTQYF. The CDR3 region has the DNA TGTGCTAGTGGTTTGGGACAGGGCTCTAGCACAGATACGCAGTATTTT.

This clone was observed a single time. The gene calls are TRBV12-3 or TRBV12-4 and TRBJ1-4, with a possible D match to TRBD1 (5 bases). Between the trimmed V and J ends, which lost 8 bases and 7 bases, there was a span of 8 bases. CDR3 length equals 11 residues. DNA of the CDR3: TGTGCCAGCGGGGACGGTGAAAAACTGTTTTTT. Its protein product is CASGDGEKLFF.

The chain uses TRBV9 and TRBJ2-2; 10 bases align to TRBD2. CDR1 is SGDLS, CDR2 YYNGEE, per germline. This CDR3 is built from 18 residues. V was pared by 0 bases and J by 8 bases, with 13 bases of the junction left unmatched. The DNA for the CDR3 is TGTGCCAGCAGCGTAGGGCTAGCGGGAGAGTTTTTAGCAGGGGAGCTGTTTTTT. Residues: CASSVGLAGEFLAGELFF.

The V gene is TRBV2, the J gene TRBJ1-1; no clear D gene. Germline assignment: CDR1 SNHLY and CDR2 FYNNEI. This CDR3 spans 14 amino acids. Trimming shortened V by 1 base and J by 0 bases, and 6 bases separated the two germline ends. The CDR3 sequence: CASSEVQLNTEAFF. CDR3 coding DNA: TGTGCCAGCAGTGAAGTACAGCTGAACACTGAAGCTTTCTTT. Combining the CDR3 with reference TRBV2 and TRBJ1-1 gives the whole variable domain EPEVTQTPSHQVTQMGQEVILRCVPISNHLYFYWYRQILGQKVEFLVSFYNNEISEKSEIFDDQFSVERPDGSNFTLKIRSTKLEDSAMYFCASSEVQLNTEAFFGQGTRLTVV.

This chain connects TRBV6-6 to TRBJ1-2; TRBD1 matches 7 bases. Looked up from germline, CDR1 is MNHNY and CDR2 is SVGAGI (reference sequence). This CDR3 contains 12 residues. V shed 5 bases, J shed 7 bases, and the junction held 4 bases outside the gene matches. The DNA of the CDR3 is TGTGCCAGCAGTGGCCAGGGGGGTGGCTACACCTTC. Translation gives CASSGQGGGYTF.

The chain combines TRBV5-1 with TRBJ1-4, with a weak D call TRBD1 (5 bases). The germline gives CDR1 SGHRS, CDR2 YFSETQ. The CDR3 has 13 amino acids. V lost 5 bases, J lost 2 bases, and 7 bases lay in between. Here the CDR3 reads CASRGTTNEKLFF. The DNA for the CDR3 is TGCGCCAGCAGGGGGACGACTAATGAAAAACTGTTTTTT.

The chain combines TRBV27 with TRBJ2-7; D gene uncertain. The germline V and J ends were trimmed by 5 bases and 5 bases, with 13 bases remaining between them. This CDR3 region has 13 residues. Germline V lookup: CDR1 MNHEY, CDR2 SMNVEV (reference sequence). For the CDR3, the DNA is TGTGCCAGCAGTGTCAGTCGGCTAAACGAGCAGTACTTC. This translates into CASSVSRLNEQYF.

CDR3 in amino acids: CASSQEGGTGQPQHF. The DNA of the CDR3 is TGTGCCAGCAGCCAAGAGGGGGGAACCGGTCAGCCCCAGCATTTT. The chain employs TRBV4-2 and TRBJ1-5, with a possible D match to TRBD1 (5 bases). With 0 bases removed from V and 6 bases from J, the gap between germline ends came to 12 bases. The length of the CDR3 is 15 residues. In germline, CDR1 is LGHNA, CDR2 YNFKEQ.

The rearrangement uses TRBV12-3 or TRBV12-4 and TRBJ1-3; D remains unclear. The CDR3 is 13 residues long. The V and J ends lost 2 bases and 4 bases respectively, with 6 bases between them. Here the CDR3 reads CASSLSTGNTIYF. The DNA for the CDR3 is TGTGCCAGCAGTTTATCGACAGGAAACACCATATATTTT.

This clone was counted once. The rearrangement joins TRBV5-1 to TRBJ1-6, with TRBD1 matching over 9 bases. The CDR3 spans 17 residues. Trimming took 3 bases from V and 7 from J; bases not matched to a gene: 11. The germline V gene has CDR1 SGHRS and CDR2 YFSETQ. CDR3 in amino acids: CASSSSVPGQGNSPLHF. CDR3 sequence (DNA): TGCGCCAGCAGCTCATCTGTCCCAGGACAGGGGAATTCACCCCTCCACTTT.